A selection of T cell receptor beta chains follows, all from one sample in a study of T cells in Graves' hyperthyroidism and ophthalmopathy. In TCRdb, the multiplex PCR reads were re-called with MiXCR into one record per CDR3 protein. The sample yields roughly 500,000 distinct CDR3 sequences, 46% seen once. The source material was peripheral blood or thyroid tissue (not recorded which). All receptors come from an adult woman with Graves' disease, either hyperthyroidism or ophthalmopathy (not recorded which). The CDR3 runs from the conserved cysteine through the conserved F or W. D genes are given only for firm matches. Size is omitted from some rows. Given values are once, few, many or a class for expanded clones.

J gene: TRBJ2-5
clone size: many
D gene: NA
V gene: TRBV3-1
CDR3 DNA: TGTGCCAGCAGCCAAGAGGGGAGAGCGGGAGAGACCCAGTACTTC
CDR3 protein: CASSQEGRAGETQYF

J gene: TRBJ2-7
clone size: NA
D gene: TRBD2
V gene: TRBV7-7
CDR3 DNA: TGTGCCAGCAGCTCCGGGACTAAGAGCTCCTACGAGCAGTACTTC
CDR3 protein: CASSSGTKSSYEQYF

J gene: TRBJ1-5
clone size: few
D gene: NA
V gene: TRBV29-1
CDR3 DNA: TGCACCCCTCCCAATCAGCCCCAGCATTTT
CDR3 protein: CTPPNQPQHF

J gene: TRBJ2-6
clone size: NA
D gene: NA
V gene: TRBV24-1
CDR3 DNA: TGTGCCACCAGTGAACGACAGAGCTCTGGGGCCAACGTCCTGACTTTC
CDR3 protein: CATSERQSSGANVLTF

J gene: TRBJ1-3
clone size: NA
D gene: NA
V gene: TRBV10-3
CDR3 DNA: TGTGCCATAAACTGGACGGCGACTGGGGGCTCAGGAAACACCATATATTTT
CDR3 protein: CAINWTATGGSGNTIYF

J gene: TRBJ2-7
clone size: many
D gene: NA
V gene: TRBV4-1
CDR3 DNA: TGCGCCAGCAGCCGATTGCAGGGTGGCGAGCAGTACTTC
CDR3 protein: CASSRLQGGEQYF

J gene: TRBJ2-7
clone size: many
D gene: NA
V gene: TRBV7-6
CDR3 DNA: TGTGCCAGCAGCCCACGAGGTTTATCAACCTACGAGCTGTACTTC
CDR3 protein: CASSPRGLSTYELYF

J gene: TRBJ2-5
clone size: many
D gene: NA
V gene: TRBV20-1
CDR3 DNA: TGCAGTGCTAGGGAGAGTTGGGGGCTGGAGACCCAGTACTTC
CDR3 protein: CSARESWGLETQYF

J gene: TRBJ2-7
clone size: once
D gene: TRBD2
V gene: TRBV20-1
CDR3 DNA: TGCAGTGCTAGCGATAGGCTAGCGGAGTACACCGAGCAGTACTTC
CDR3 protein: CSASDRLAEYTEQYF

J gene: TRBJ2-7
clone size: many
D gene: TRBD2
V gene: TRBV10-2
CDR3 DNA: TGCGCCAGCGTCCCGGATAGCGGGTACTCCTACGAGCAGTACTTC
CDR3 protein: CASVPDSGYSYEQYF

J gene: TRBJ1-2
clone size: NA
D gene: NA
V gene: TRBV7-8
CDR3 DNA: TGTGCCAGCAGCACATTACTCGGTGCCCTCTATGGCTACACCTTC
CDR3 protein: CASSTLLGALYGYTF

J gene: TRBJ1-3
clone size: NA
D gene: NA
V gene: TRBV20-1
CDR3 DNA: TGCAGCGCCCCGTCTGAGGGAAACACCGTATATTTT
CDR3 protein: CSAPSEGNTVYF

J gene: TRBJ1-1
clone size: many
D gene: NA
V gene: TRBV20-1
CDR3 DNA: TGCAGTGCTAGAGATCGGAAGGGGGGGACTGAAGCTTTCTTT
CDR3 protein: CSARDRKGGTEAFF

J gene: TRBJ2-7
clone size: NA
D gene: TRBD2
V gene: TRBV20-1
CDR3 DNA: TGCAGTGCCGGGGAGGGGCCTACTAAGTCCTACGAGCAGTACTTC
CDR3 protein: CSAGEGPTKSYEQYF

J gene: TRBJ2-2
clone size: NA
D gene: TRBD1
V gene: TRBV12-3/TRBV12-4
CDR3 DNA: TGTGCCAGCACCTGGGGGACAGGGGGTTTCAACGGGGAGCTGTTTTTT
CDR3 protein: CASTWGTGGFNGELFF

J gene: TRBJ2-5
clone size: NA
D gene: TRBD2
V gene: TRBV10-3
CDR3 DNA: TGTGCCATCAGTGAGGAGGGGACTAGAGGAGAGACCCAGTACTTC
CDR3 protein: CAISEEGTRGETQYF

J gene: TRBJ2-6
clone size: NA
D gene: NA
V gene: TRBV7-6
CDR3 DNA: TGTGCCAGCAGCTTATCCTTCCGAACTACGCGGAATTCTGGGGCCAACGTCCTGACTTTC
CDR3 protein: CASSLSFRTTRNSGANVLTF

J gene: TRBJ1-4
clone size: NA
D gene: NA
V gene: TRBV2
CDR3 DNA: TGTGCCAGCAAACTAGCGGAGAATGAAAAACTGTTTTTT
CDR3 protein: CASKLAENEKLFF

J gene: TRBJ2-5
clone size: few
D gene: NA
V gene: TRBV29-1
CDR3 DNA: TGCAGCGTAGAAGACAGGAACGAGGGGACCCAGTACTTC
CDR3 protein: CSVEDRNEGTQYF

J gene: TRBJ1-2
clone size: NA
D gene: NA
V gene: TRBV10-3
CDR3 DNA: TGTGTCATCGGACCGAGTGAGTATGGCTACACCTTC
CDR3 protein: CVIGPSEYGYTF

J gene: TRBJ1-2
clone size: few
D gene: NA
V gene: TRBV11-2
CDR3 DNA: TGTGCCAGCAGCTTAGGGATTCGCTATGGCTACACCTTC
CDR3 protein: CASSLGIRYGYTF

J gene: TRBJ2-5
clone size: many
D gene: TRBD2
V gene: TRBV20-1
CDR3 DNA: TGCAGTGCTGGAAGAACGACTAGCGGGGCGCGGGTCCAAGAGACCCAGTACTTC
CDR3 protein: CSAGRTTSGARVQETQYF

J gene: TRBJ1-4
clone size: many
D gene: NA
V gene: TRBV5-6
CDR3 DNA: TGTGCCAGCAGCCCCGTGGGGACAACTAATGAAAAACTGTTTTTT
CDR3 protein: CASSPVGTTNEKLFF

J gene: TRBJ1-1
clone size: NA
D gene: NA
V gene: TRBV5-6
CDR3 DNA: TGTGCCAGCAGTTACGCCCCAGTCAGCACTGAAGCTTTCTTT
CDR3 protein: CASSYAPVSTEAFF

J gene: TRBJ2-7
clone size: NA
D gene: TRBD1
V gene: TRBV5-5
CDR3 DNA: TGTGCCAGCAGCTTAAGACAGGGACACGAGCAGTACTTC
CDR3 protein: CASSLRQGHEQYF

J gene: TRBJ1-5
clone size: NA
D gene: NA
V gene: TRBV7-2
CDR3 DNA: TGTGCCAGCAGCTTAGCGCTGCGGGGTGACCAGCCCCAGCATTTT
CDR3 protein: CASSLALRGDQPQHF

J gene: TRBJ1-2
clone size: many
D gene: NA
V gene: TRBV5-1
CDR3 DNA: TGCGCCAGCAGCTTCTTTGACCAGGGTGACGGCTACACCTTC
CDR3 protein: CASSFFDQGDGYTF

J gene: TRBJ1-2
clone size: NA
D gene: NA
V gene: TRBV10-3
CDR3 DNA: TGTGCCATCAGTGAGTCAGACAGTCAGAACTATGGCTACACCTTC
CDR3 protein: CAISESDSQNYGYTF

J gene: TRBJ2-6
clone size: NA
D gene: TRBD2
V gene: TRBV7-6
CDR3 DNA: TGTGCCAGCAGCCCCGTAACCGGGACTAGCGTCCTGACTTTC
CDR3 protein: CASSPVTGTSVLTF

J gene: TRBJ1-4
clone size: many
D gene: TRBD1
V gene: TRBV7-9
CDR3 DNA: TGTGCCAGCAGCTCGACAGGGGCTCGTAATGAAAAACTGTTTTTT
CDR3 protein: CASSSTGARNEKLFF

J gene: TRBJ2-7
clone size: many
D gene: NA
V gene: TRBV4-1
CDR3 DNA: TGCGCCAGCAGCCAAGGACACGGATTGAACGAGCAGTACTTC
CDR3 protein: CASSQGHGLNEQYF

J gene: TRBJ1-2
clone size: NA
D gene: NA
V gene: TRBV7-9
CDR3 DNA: TGTGCCAGCAGCTTTAACACAGCAACTTACTATGGCTACACCTTC
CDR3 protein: CASSFNTATYYGYTF

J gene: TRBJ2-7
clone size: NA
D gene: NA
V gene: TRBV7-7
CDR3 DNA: TGTGCCAGCACCCAAGTGGAGGGGGGCTACGAGCAGTACTTC
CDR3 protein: CASTQVEGGYEQYF

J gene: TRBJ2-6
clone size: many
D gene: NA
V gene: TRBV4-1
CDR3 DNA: TGCGCCACGATAAGCTCTGGGGCCAACGTCCTGACTTTC
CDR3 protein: CATISSGANVLTF

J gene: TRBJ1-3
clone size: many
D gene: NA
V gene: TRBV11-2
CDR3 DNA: TGTGCTGGGGAGGGAGGAAACACCATATATTTT
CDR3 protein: CAGEGGNTIYF

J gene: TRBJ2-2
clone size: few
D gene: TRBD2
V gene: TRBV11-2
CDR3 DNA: TGTGCCAGCAGTGCTGATAGCGGGAGGGGCTGGACCGGGGAGCTGTTTTTT
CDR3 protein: CASSADSGRGWTGELFF

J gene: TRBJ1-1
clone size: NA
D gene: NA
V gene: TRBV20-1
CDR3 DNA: TGCAGTGCTAGGGGGCGTCACACTGAAGCTTTCTTT
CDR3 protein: CSARGRHTEAFF

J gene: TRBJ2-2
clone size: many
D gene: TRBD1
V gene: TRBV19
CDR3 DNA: TGTGCCAGTAGCGACAGGGGGCAAGGCGGGGAGCTGTTTTTT
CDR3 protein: CASSDRGQGGELFF

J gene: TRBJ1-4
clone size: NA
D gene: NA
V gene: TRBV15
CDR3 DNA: TGTGCCTACCCCAACAGCCGGTTAACTAATGAAAAACTGTTTTTT
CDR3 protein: CAYPNSRLTNEKLFF

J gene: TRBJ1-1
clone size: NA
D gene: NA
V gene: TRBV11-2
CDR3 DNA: TGTGCCAGCAGCGCACGGGGTGCGGGAGATTTCTTT
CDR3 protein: CASSARGAGDFF

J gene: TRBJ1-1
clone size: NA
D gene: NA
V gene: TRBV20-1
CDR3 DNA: TGCAGTGCTAGTTTCCTGGCCAGCACTGAAGCTTTCTTT
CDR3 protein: CSASFLASTEAFF

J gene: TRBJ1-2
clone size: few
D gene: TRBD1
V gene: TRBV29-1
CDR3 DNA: TGCAGCGTATGGACAGGGTTGATCTACACCTTC
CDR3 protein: CSVWTGLIYTF

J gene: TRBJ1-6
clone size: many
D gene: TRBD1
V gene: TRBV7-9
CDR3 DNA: TGTGCCAGCAGTTTTACCGGGACAGGGAGTTCACCCCTCCACTTT
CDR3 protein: CASSFTGTGSSPLHF

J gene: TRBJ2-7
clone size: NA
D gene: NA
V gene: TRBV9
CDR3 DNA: TGTGCCAGCCAGGCACAGGGACGGGAGCAGTACTTC
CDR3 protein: CASQAQGREQYF

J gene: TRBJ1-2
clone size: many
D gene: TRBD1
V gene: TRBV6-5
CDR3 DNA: TGTGCCAGCAGACGGGACAGGGGAGATAATGGCTACACCTTC
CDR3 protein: CASRRDRGDNGYTF

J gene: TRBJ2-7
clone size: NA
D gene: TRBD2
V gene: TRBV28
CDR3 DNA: TGTGCCAGCAGTACCTGGGAGTGGGGTGGGACTAGCGGCTACGAGCAGTACTTC
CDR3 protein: CASSTWEWGGTSGYEQYF

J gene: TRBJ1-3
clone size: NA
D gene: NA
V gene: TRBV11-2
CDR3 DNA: TGTGCCAGCAGCTTCCCGGGCTCACGATCTGGAAACACCATATATTTT
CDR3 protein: CASSFPGSRSGNTIYF

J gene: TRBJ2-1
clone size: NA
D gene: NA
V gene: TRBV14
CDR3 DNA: TGTGCCAGCAGCCGGCGGAGTTACAATGAGCAGTTCTTC
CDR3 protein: CASSRRSYNEQFF